Here is one T cell receptor (beta chain) with its context. The data stem from a study of blood T cell repertoires in COVID-19. For the study at large: COVID-19 samples, acute and convalescent, were from the United States, Italy and Spain. PBMCs, B-cell-depleted T cells, or T cells were the source of the cDNA or gDNA that made up the material.

In the source study's methods: Using reference gene primer amplification, nucleated cell counts were estimated. Method: immunoSEQ multiplex PCR; TCRdb's copy keeps in-frame clones and lacks some. V and J calls and clone size come straight from that table; D and trimming were deduced from the DNA. The sample contains some 160,000 clones, 65% to 90% of which appear only once. This receptor was taken from a human donor in a cohort sampled during active COVID-19. The sample taken for sequencing was peripheral blood.

Written as DNA, the CDR3 is TGTGCCACCAGCAGAGGAGGGGGCGGCACTGAAGCTTTCTTT. It translates to CATSRGGGGTEAFF. The rearrangement uses TRBV15 and TRBJ1-1; 7 bases are a match to TRBD1. CDR1 and CDR2 from the germline V gene are LNHNV and YYDKDF (reference sequence). J gave up 4 bases and V 1 base, and 3 bases lay outside the gene matches. There are 14 residues in the CDR3.